This T cell receptor beta chain comes out of a study of OX40 agonist ivuxolimab in advanced cancers. For the study at large: Intravenous ivuxolimab at 0.01 to 10 mg/kg was given to patients every 2 weeks.

About this clone: Its antigen is as yet unknown.

Study results and limitations: With doses of 0.1 to 3.0 mg/kg, CD4+ and CD8+ blood T cells had undergone clonal expansion by week 6. Partial responders treated at 0.1-3.0 mg/kg exhibited clonal expansion among the lowest measured.

Profiling relied on immunoSEQ multiplex PCR, and the TCRdb table lists in-frame clones only, not all of them. The sample has more than 80,000 clones, roughly 94% seen once; the top ten hold roughly 2.6%. V was pared by 3 bases and J by 6 bases, with 15 bases between. Germline V gene lookup returns CDR1 LNHDA and CDR2 SQIVND (reference sequence). CDR3 length: 15 amino acids. This clonotype originated in an adult with an advanced solid tumor such as melanoma, head and neck, liver or kidney cancer. This rearrangement joins TRBV19 to TRBJ2-1, with D perhaps matching TRBD2 (5 bases). Sample: CD4+ or CD8+ T cells sorted from blood, taken in a trial of the OX40 agonist ivuxolimab. Written as DNA, the CDR3 is TGTGCCAGTAGTATGGGGAGCGGCAGCGGCAATGAGCAGTTCTTC. Its protein product is CASSMGSGSGNEQFF.